The 14 T cell receptor beta chains given below trace back to one sample, sequenced in a study of CD8 T cells in Susac syndrome. Random hexamers served to reverse transcribe roughly 0.45 to 1 ug RNA. TCRdb re-called the immunoSEQ multiplex PCR reads with MiXCR, one entry per CDR3 protein. The sample shows roughly 190,000 distinct CDR3 sequences, roughly 94% of them seen only once. Source material: CD8+ T cells from PBMCs. The source is a human donor with Susac syndrome.

This chain uses TRBV12-3 or TRBV12-4 with TRBJ2-7; 11 nucleotides line up with TRBD2. The CDR3 length is 15 residues. Losses at the gene ends were 2 bases for V and 2 bases for J; bases not matched to a gene: 2. This CDR3 reads CASSLLAGGTYEQYF. Written as DNA, the CDR3 is TGTGCCAGCAGTTTATTAGCGGGGGGGACCTACGAGCAGTACTTC.

This clonotype has a single count. V is TRBV11-2 and J is TRBJ2-1, with 12 bases lining up with TRBD2. This CDR3 spans 21 amino acids. Germline CDR1 reads SGHAT; CDR2 reads FQNNGV. The trim removed 1 base at V and 2 bases at J, leaving 15 bases unmatched. CDR3 region: CASSLGILAGGPDGTYNEQFF. CDR3 sequence (DNA): TGTGCCAGCAGCTTAGGAATCCTAGCGGGAGGGCCTGATGGGACCTACAATGAGCAGTTCTTC.

The chain couples TRBV27 to TRBJ2-7; D gene uncertain. CDR1 and CDR2 (germline): MNHEY, SMNVEV (reference sequence). Trimming took 5 bases from V and 3 from J, leaving 14 bases between them. CDR3 length equals 14 residues. The CDR3: CASSPLNSNYEQYF. CDR3 DNA: TGTGCCAGCAGTCCTCTCAACTCTAACTACGAGCAGTACTTC.

The chain employs TRBV18 and TRBJ2-7; 12 bases match TRBD2. This CDR3 has 16 amino acids. Unmatched junction bases numbered 5, after V lost 3 bases and J lost 2 bases. The germline V gene encodes CDR1 KGHSH and CDR2 LQKENI. In DNA form, the CDR3 reads TGTGCCAGCTCACCTTCCCGACTAGCGGGAGCCTACGAGCAGTACTTC. Its translation: CASSPSRLAGAYEQYF.

In DNA, the CDR3 is TGTGCCAGCAGCCTAGGGACAATCAATCAGCCCCAGCATTTT. Residues: CASSLGTINQPQHF. J is TRBJ1-5 and V is TRBV5-5; perhaps TRBD1 as D (6 bases). Germline V gives CDR1 SGHKS, CDR2 YYEKEE (reference sequence). The CDR3 totals 14 residues. V was trimmed by 4 bases and J by 3 bases, leaving 11 bases between them.

The genes are TRBV5-6 and TRBJ2-2; D not resolved. The V gene's germline CDR1 is SGHDT and CDR2 YYEEEE. V shed 2 bases and J shed 5 bases, with 10 bases lying between them. The CDR3 runs 14 residues. The CDR3 coding sequence is TGTGCCAGCAGCTTACTAAGCGAAACCGGGGAGCTGTTTTTT. Translation: CASSLLSETGELFF.

The chain has TRBV20-1 and TRBJ1-1; 10 nucleotides match TRBD1. The V segment lost 3 bases and the J segment 10 bases; nucleotides outside the gene matches: 2. Germline V CDR1 and CDR2: DFQATT, SNEGSKA (reference sequence). The CDR3 consists of 11 residues. CDR3 region: CSASWTGGAFF. CDR3 nucleotides: TGCAGTGCTAGTTGGACAGGGGGAGCTTTCTTT.

The rearrangement joins TRBV19 to TRBJ1-1, with 7 bases identical to TRBD1. The CDR3 is 13 amino acids. The V gene end was trimmed by 5 bases and the J gene end by 1 base; junction bases not matched to a gene: 1. CDR1 LNHDA and CDR2 SQIVND come from the germline V gene (reference sequence). As DNA, the CDR3 is TGTGCCAGTAGTTGGGACAGGAACACTGAAGCTTTCTTT. Its translation is CASSWDRNTEAFF.

Only a few counts were recorded for this clonotype. This sequence joins TRBV6-2 or TRBV6-3 and TRBJ1-1; D unclear. The CDR3 is 12 amino acids. Germline loops: CDR1 MNHEY, CDR2 SVGEGT. V shed 4 bases and J shed 3 bases, with 6 bases lying between them. The chain's CDR3 is CASSLKDTEAFF. The CDR3 nucleotides read TGTGCCAGCAGTTTGAAGGACACTGAAGCTTTCTTT.

V usage is TRBV30 and J usage is TRBJ2-1, with 13 bases lining up with TRBD2. V lost 4 bases and J lost 6; bases outside the gene matches: 6. This CDR3 contains 15 residues. CDR1 GTSNPN and CDR2 SVGIG come from the germline V gene (reference sequence). The chain's CDR3 is CAWTIRLAGGNEQFF. CDR3 DNA sequence: TGTGCCTGGACCATTAGACTAGCGGGGGGCAATGAGCAGTTCTTC.

The chain carries TRBV5-1 and TRBJ2-5; 8 bases map to TRBD2. The CDR3 length is 16 residues. From germline, CDR1 is SGHRS and CDR2 YFSETQ. V lost 3 bases to trimming and J lost 1 base; unmatched junction nucleotides: 8. The CDR3 DNA sequence: TGCGCCAGCAGCTCCGGGGGGGCGGCGGGCCAAGAGACCCAGTACTTC. As protein: CASSSGGAAGQETQYF. Based on the CDR3 plus reference TRBV5-1 and TRBJ2-5, the full variable domain is KAGVTQTPRYLIKTRGQQVTLSCSPISGHRSVSWYQQTPGQGLQFLFEYFSETQRNKGNFPGRFSGRQFSNSRSEMNVSTLELGDSALYLCASSSGGAAGQETQYFGPGTRLLVL.

V usage is TRBV7-6 and J usage is TRBJ2-7, with 10 bases fitting TRBD1. The length of the CDR3 is 15 residues. The germline V gene encodes CDR1 SGHVS and CDR2 FNYEAQ. Losses at the gene ends were 0 bases for V and 5 bases for J; bases not matched to a gene: 4. CDR3 sequence: CASSLAGTGVHEQYF. The CDR3 nucleotides are TGTGCCAGCAGCTTAGCCGGGACAGGGGTCCACGAGCAGTACTTC.

Only one count was recorded for this clonotype. The genes are TRBV13 and TRBJ1-5; 8 bases are a match to TRBD1. CDR3 length: 14 residues. V lost 3 bases to trimming and J lost 6 bases; unmatched junction nucleotides: 4. Germline CDR1 is PRHDT and CDR2 is FYEKMQ (reference sequence). Here the CDR3 reads CASSFGTGFQPQHF. Written as DNA, the CDR3 is TGTGCCAGCAGCTTCGGGACAGGTTTTCAGCCCCAGCATTTT.

The V and J genes are TRBV6-5 and TRBJ2-6, with D possibly being TRBD1 (5 bases). Germline V gives CDR1 MNHEY, CDR2 SVGAGI. Trimming stripped 2 bases from V and 0 bases from J, with 11 bases between. This CDR3 is built from 17 residues. The CDR3 loop is CASSYRWGSSGANVLTF. The CDR3 coding sequence is TGTGCCAGCAGTTACAGGTGGGGCTCCTCTGGGGCCAACGTCCTGACTTTC.